This T cell receptor (beta chain) was recovered during a study of blood T cell repertoires in COVID-19. Study background: Samples taken during acute and convalescent COVID-19 were collected in the United States, Italy and Spain. In each case, the material was cDNA or gDNA derived from T cells, B-cell-depleted T cells, or PBMCs.

Authors' analysis steps: Amplification with reference gene primers provided the estimates of nucleated cell counts. Clones were sequenced by immunoSEQ multiplex PCR, and TCRdb holds only the in-frame ones, with some missing. The DNA gave D and trimming, while V, J and clone size come from that table. The sample yields some 70,000 clones, 80% to 90% seen once. Germline values: CDR1 SGHRS, CDR2 YFSETQ. There are 13 residues in the CDR3. V was trimmed by 0 bases and J by 6 bases, leaving 9 bases between them. The sequenced sample consisted of peripheral blood. The TCR sequence derives from a man aged 50 to 59 with active COVID-19. The V call is TRBV5-1, the J call TRBJ1-1, with D perhaps TRBD1 (5 bases). CDR3 sequence: CASSLDRTPEAFF. CDR3 coding DNA: TGCGCCAGCAGCTTGGACAGGACCCCTGAAGCTTTCTTT.